This T cell receptor (beta chain) was captured by sequencing in a study of blood T cells in healthy people across ages. Germline V lookup: CDR1 DFQATT, CDR2 SNEGSKA (reference sequence). CDR3 length: 15 amino acids. The V gene lost 5 bases and the J gene lost 4 bases, with 19 bases spanning the gap. Primed by a sample-barcoded 5' primer and a J-beta primer mix, a second PCR proceeded for roughly 6 to 12 cycles. In TCRdb, the 5' RACE reads were re-called with MiXCR into one record per CDR3 protein. This table has about 730,000 distinct CDR3 sequences, roughly 47% appearing once. The rearrangement joins TRBV20-1 to TRBJ2-3; D is perhaps TRBD2 (6 bases). What was sequenced was blood. This clonotype was obtained from a woman aged 60 to 75 in good health. The CDR3 DNA reads TGCAGTGCTTCGGGCAGCGGGCCTCAGTCAGATACGCAGTATTTT. Encoded protein: CSASGSGPQSDTQYF.